This TCR beta chain was identified during a study of blood T cells in healthy people across ages. This clonotype was seen repeatedly, ten times or more. The antigen remains undetermined. Overall study findings and caveats: Diversity was higher, and naive CD4+ cells more numerous, in long-lived donors than in aged donors. Not knowing donor CMV status may have confounded expanded clonotype changes. Using unsorted PBMCs precluded a conclusive naive versus antigen-experienced comparison.

A second roughly 6 to 12 cycle PCR used barcoded and J-beta primers. Each of the cDNA molecules was tagged by a template-switch adaptor with 12 random nucleotides. TCRdb recomputed calls from the 5' RACE reads with MiXCR, one row per CDR3 protein. This sample carries 1.5 million to 2 million distinct CDR3 sequences, roughly 49% of them seen once, and the ten largest clones take 2.1%. The receptor was isolated from a middle-aged woman in good health. Specimen: blood.

The CDR3 is CSGAVTAGVSEQYF. For the CDR3, the DNA is TGCAGCGGCGCAGTTACTGCAGGGGTTTCCGAGCAGTACTTC. The chain is built from TRBV29-1 and TRBJ2-7; possible D gene TRBD1, 6 bases. Germline CDR1 is SQVTM and CDR2 is ANQGSEA. Between the trimmed V and J ends, which lost 7 bases and 6 bases, there was a span of 22 bases. This CDR3 region has 14 residues.